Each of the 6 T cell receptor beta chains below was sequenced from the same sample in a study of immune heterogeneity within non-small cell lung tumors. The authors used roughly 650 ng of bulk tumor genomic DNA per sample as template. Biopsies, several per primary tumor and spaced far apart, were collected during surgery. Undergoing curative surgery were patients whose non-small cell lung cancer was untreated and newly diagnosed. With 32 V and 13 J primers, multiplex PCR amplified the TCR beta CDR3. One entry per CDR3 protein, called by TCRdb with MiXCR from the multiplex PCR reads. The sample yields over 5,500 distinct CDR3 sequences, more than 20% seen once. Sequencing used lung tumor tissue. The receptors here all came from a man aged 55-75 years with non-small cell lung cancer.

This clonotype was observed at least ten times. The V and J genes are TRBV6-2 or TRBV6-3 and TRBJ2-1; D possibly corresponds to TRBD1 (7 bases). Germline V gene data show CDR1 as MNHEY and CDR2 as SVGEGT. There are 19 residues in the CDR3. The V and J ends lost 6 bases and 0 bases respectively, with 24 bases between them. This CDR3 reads CASRIQGTLALSSYNEQFF. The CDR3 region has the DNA TGTGCCAGCAGGATACAGGGGACCCTAGCGCTGAGCTCCTACAATGAGCAGTTCTTC.

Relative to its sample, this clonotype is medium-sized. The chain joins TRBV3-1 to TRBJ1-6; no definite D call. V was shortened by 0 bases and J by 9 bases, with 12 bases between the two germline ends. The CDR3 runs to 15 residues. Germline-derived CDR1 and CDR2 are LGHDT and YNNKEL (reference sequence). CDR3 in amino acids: CASSQDSGFGSPLHF. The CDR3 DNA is TGTGCCAGCAGCCAAGATTCGGGTTTCGGTTCACCCCTCCACTTT. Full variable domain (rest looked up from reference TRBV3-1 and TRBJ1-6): DTAVSQTPKYLVTQMGNDKSIKCEQNLGHDTMYWYKQDSKKFLKIMFSYNNKELIINETVPNRFSPKSPDKAHLNLHINSLELGDSAVYFCASSQDSGFGSPLHFGNGTRLTVT.

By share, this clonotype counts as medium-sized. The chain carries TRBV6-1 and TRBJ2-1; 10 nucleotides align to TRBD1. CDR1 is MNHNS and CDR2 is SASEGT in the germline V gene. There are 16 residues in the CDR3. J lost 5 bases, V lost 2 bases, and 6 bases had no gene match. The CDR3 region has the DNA TGTGCCAGCAGTGAACTAGACGGGACAGGGGACAATGAGCAGTTCTTC. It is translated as CASSELDGTGDNEQFF.

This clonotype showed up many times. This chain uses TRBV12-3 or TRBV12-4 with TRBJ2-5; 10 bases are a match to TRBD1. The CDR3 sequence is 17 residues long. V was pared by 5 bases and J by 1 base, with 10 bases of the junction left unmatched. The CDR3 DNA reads TGTGCCAGCAGTGCATCCGGGACAGGGGTTTCCCAAGAGACCCAGTACTTC. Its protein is CASSASGTGVSQETQYF.

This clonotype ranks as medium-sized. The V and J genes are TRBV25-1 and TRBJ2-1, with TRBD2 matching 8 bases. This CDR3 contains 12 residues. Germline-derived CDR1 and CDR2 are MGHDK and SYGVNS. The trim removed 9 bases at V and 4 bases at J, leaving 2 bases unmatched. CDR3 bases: TGTGCCAGTAAGCGGGAGTACAATGAGCAGTTCTTC. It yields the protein CASKREYNEQFF.

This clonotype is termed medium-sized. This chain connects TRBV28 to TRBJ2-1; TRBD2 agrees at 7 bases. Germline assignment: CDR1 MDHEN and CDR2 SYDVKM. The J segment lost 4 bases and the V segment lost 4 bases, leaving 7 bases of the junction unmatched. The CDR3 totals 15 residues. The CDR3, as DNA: TGTGCCAGCAGTTCCCCTAGCGGAACTTACAATGAGCAGTTCTTC. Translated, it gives CASSSPSGTYNEQFF.